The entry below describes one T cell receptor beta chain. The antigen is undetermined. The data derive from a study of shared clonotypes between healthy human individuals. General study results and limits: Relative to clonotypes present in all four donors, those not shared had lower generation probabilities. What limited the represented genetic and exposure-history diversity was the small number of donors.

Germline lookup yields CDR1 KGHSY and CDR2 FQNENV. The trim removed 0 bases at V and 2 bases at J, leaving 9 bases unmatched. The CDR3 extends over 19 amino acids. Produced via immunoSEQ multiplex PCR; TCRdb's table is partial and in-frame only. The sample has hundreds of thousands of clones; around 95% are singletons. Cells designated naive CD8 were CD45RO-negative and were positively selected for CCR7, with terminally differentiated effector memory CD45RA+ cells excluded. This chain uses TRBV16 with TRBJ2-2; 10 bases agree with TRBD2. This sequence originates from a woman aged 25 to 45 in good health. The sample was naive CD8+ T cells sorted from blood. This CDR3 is CASSQSFASGSANTGELFF. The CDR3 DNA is TGTGCCAGCAGCCAATCTTTTGCTAGCGGGAGTGCTAACACCGGGGAGCTGTTTTTT.